The 24 T cell receptor beta chains in this list originate from one sample, sequenced in a study of blood T cell repertoires in COVID-19. Libraries were prepared by immunoSEQ multiplex PCR; TCRdb keeps only in-frame clonotypes and omits some of them. The table lists under 400,000 clones, around 89% of them singletons, with 1.5% to 2% in the top ten. The sample comprised peripheral blood. These receptor sequences come from a woman aged 25 to 45 with COVID-19, enrolled during active disease.

This rearrangement joins TRBV7-9 to TRBJ2-2; D is possibly TRBD1 (5 bases). The CDR3 has 15 residues. V lost 7 bases, J lost 6 bases, and 18 bases lay in between. The germline CDR1 and CDR2 sequences are SEHNR and FQNEAQ (reference sequence). DNA of the CDR3: TGTGCCAGCAAACTAACTACAGGTCTCCCCGGGGAGCTGTTTTTT. Translation gives CASKLTTGLPGELFF.

The V call is TRBV2, the J call TRBJ1-1; D is unresolved. Germline V gene sequence: CDR1 SNHLY, CDR2 FYNNEI. Trimming removed 10 bases at V and 9 bases at J, with 15 bases between. CDR3 length: 11 residues. CDR3 sequence: CAIKPGSKAFF. The CDR3 bases are TGTGCCATAAAACCGGGGAGTAAAGCTTTCTTT.

The chain recombines TRBV15 with TRBJ2-1; 9 bases match TRBD2. The CDR3 spans 16 residues. The trim removed 6 bases at V and 7 bases at J, leaving 13 bases unmatched. CDR1 and CDR2 from the germline V gene are LNHNV and YYDKDF (reference sequence). CDR3 protein: CATRGWRGGDRNEQFF. For the CDR3, the DNA is TGTGCCACCAGGGGATGGCGGGGGGGCGATCGGAATGAGCAGTTCTTC.

The sample holds one count of this clone. The chain combines TRBV5-8 with TRBJ1-1; D not resolved. The germline V gene encodes CDR1 SGHTS and CDR2 YDEGEE. V was cut by 1 base and J by 1 base, with 5 bases left in between. This CDR3 region has 13 residues. The CDR3 bases are TGTGCCAGCAGCTTGAACAGGAACACTGAAGCTTTCTTT. Its protein is CASSLNRNTEAFF.

The chain recombines TRBV11-2 with TRBJ2-1, with TRBD2 as a possible D gene (5 bases). V was cut by 4 bases and J by 3 bases, with 16 bases left in between. The germline V gene encodes CDR1 SGHAT and CDR2 FQNNGV. The length of the CDR3 is 16 residues. The CDR3, as DNA: TGTGCCAGCAGCTACCCGGAGAGGGTAGGCTACAATGAGCAGTTCTTC. Translated, it gives CASSYPERVGYNEQFF. Combining the CDR3 with reference TRBV11-2 and TRBJ2-1 gives the whole variable domain EAGVAQSPRYKIIEKRQSVAFWCNPISGHATLYWYQQILGQGPKLLIQFQNNGVVDDSQLPKDRFSAERLKGVDSTLKIQPAKLEDSAVYLCASSYPERVGYNEQFFGPGTRLTVL.

The CDR3 protein is CASSHTGGITNEKLFF. For the CDR3, the DNA is TGTGCCAGCAGCCACACGGGGGGCATCACTAATGAAAAACTGTTTTTT. The chain recombines TRBV6-6 with TRBJ1-4, with D possibly being TRBD1 (6 bases). The germline V and J ends were trimmed by 6 bases and 2 bases, with 16 bases remaining between them. Germline-derived CDR1 and CDR2 are MNHNY and SVGAGI (reference sequence). The CDR3 is 16 amino acids.

The chain combines TRBV6-5 with TRBJ2-2, with D possibly being TRBD2 (6 bases). CDR3 size: 16 residues. Trimming stripped 0 bases from V and 1 base from J, with 9 bases between. Looked up from germline, CDR1 is MNHEY and CDR2 is SVGAGI. CDR3 residues: CASSYSAGMNTGELFF. DNA for the CDR3: TGTGCCAGCAGTTACTCTGCGGGGATGAACACCGGGGAGCTGTTTTTT.

This clone was seen ten or more times. This chain connects TRBV6-4 to TRBJ2-3; 9 positions match TRBD2. Germline loops: CDR1 MRHNA, CDR2 SNTAGT. This CDR3 is built from 15 residues. Losses at the gene ends were 4 bases for V and 1 base for J; bases not matched to a gene: 3. CDR3 loop: CASSVSSGGTDTQYF. As DNA, the CDR3 is TGTGCCAGCAGTGTCTCTAGCGGGGGCACAGATACGCAGTATTTT.

The J gene is TRBJ2-5, the V gene TRBV7-3; TRBD1 might be the D (5 bases). The CDR3 extends over 19 amino acids. Between the trimmed V and J ends, which lost 1 base and 1 base, there was a span of 22 bases. Germline V gene data show CDR1 as SGHTA and CDR2 as FQGTGA. CDR3 nucleotides: TGTGCCAGCAGCTTAATAAGAGGTGGGGCGGCGCGGTGCCAAGAGACCCAGTACTTC. Its protein product is CASSLIRGGAARCQETQYF.

The J gene is TRBJ2-7, the V gene TRBV3-1 (or the pseudogene TRBV3-2), with TRBD2 as a possible D gene (7 bases). V was cut by 5 bases and J by 2 bases, with 13 bases left in between. CDR1 is LGHDT, CDR2 YNNKEL, per germline (reference sequence). The CDR3 covers 14 residues. In DNA, the CDR3 is TGTGCCAGCAGCGGTGAGGGGGGGACCTACGAGCAGTACTTC. Translated: CASSGEGGTYEQYF.

This clone was counted a single time. V and J are TRBV6-6 and TRBJ2-2; D is unclear. Trimming removed 5 bases at V and 3 bases at J, with 10 bases between. The CDR3 is 14 residues long. Germline assignment: CDR1 MNHNY and CDR2 SVGAGI (reference sequence). This CDR3 reads CASSVVRDTGELFF. Here the CDR3 DNA reads TGTGCCAGCAGTGTCGTCCGGGACACCGGGGAGCTGTTTTTT.

The DNA for the CDR3 is TGTGCCAGTAGTATAAGCAAGCGGGGGACCTACGAGCAGTACTTC. It codes for CASSISKRGTYEQYF. The rearrangement uses TRBV19 and TRBJ2-7; 8 bases match TRBD2. CDR3 length: 15 amino acids. Germline assignment: CDR1 LNHDA and CDR2 SQIVND (reference sequence). J lost 2 bases, V lost 2 bases, and 5 bases had no gene match.

The chain combines TRBV19 with TRBJ2-3; 10 bases are a match to TRBD2. The CDR3 sequence is 16 residues long. The V segment lost 5 bases and the J segment 2 bases; nucleotides outside the gene matches: 7. Germline assignment: CDR1 LNHDA and CDR2 SQIVND (reference sequence). In DNA, the CDR3 is TGTGCCAGTAGTTGGGGTAGCGGGGGGAACACAGATACGCAGTATTTT. It encodes CASSWGSGGNTDTQYF.

The table lists this clone with a count of one. This CDR3 is CASSYYRQPSGAFF. Here the CDR3 DNA reads TGTGCCAGCAGCTACTATAGACAGCCCTCTGGAGCTTTCTTT. This chain links TRBV5-8 with TRBJ1-1, with a weak D call TRBD1 (5 bases). Trimming pared 3 bases from V and 10 bases from J, leaving 19 bases between. Germline values: CDR1 SGHTS, CDR2 YDEGEE. The CDR3 sequence is 14 residues long.

This chain connects TRBV24-1 to TRBJ2-1, with D perhaps TRBD2 (5 bases). V was pared by 3 bases and J by 12 bases, with 17 bases between. The CDR3 sequence is 14 residues long. The germline V gene encodes CDR1 KGHDR and CDR2 SFDVKD. The CDR3 nucleotides read TGTGCCACCAGTGATCGTCAGCAGGACTCCTGGCAGTTCTTC. Protein: CATSDRQQDSWQFF.

J is TRBJ1-6 and V is TRBV2, with 8 bases lining up with TRBD1. Trimming at V came to 9 bases and at J to 10 bases, leaving 5 bases not matched to a gene. In germline, CDR1 is SNHLY, CDR2 FYNNEI. The CDR3 loop spans 12 amino acids. The CDR3 region has the DNA TGTGCCAGTAGGACAGGGAGGTCACCCCTCCACTTT. Translating it yields CASRTGRSPLHF.

The chain couples TRBV11-3 to TRBJ2-4; a possible D gene is TRBD1 (6 bases). The germline V gene has CDR1 SGHNT and CDR2 YENEEA. V lost 3 bases, J lost 7 bases, and 10 bases lay in between. There are 13 residues in the CDR3. CDR3: CASSLGQGNIQYF. For the CDR3, the DNA is TGTGCCAGCAGCTTGGGACAAGGGAACATTCAGTACTTC.

V is TRBV24-1 and J is TRBJ1-2; 10 positions match TRBD1. This CDR3 is 14 amino acids long. Trimming cost V 10 bases and J 4 bases; bases outside gene matches: 8. Germline CDR1 reads KGHDR; CDR2 reads SFDVKD. The CDR3 region is CATSKGQGSYGYTF. CDR3 in DNA: TGTGCCACTTCAAAGGGACAGGGGTCCTATGGCTACACCTTC.

There are a few counts of this clone. J is TRBJ1-5 and V is TRBV2; a weak D match, TRBD1 (5 bases). This CDR3 contains 13 residues. V was trimmed by 8 bases and J by 3 bases, leaving 11 bases between them. Germline V gives CDR1 SNHLY, CDR2 FYNNEI. The CDR3 region has the DNA TGTGCCAGCCAGACAGAATCCAATCAGCCCCAGCATTTT. It is translated as CASQTESNQPQHF.

The V call is TRBV7-6, the J call TRBJ1-2; possible D gene TRBD1, 5 bases. CDR3 length: 13 residues. CDR1 is SGHVS, CDR2 FNYEAQ, per germline. The V end lost 5 bases, the J end lost 6 bases, and 13 bases lay between the germline ends. CDR3 DNA sequence: TGTGCCAGCAGCCTCCAGGGATTGAATGGCTACACCTTC. Translating gives CASSLQGLNGYTF.

This clone has just one count. This chain connects TRBV7-3 to TRBJ2-1, with 8 bases lining up with TRBD2. With V trimmed by 9 bases and J by 1 base, 8 bases remained unmatched. CDR1 is SGHTA and CDR2 is FQGTGA in the germline V gene. This CDR3 region has 15 residues. The CDR3 region is CARTSGGRSYNEQFF. CDR3 DNA: TGTGCCAGGACCTCGGGGGGGCGGTCCTACAATGAGCAGTTCTTC.

This clone was seen only a few times. V gene TRBV18 combines with J gene TRBJ2-5; TRBD2 matches at 7 bases. V shed 6 bases, J shed 2 bases, and the junction held 3 bases outside the gene matches. The length of the CDR3 is 13 residues. CDR1 and CDR2 (germline): KGHSH, LQKENI. This CDR3 is CASSQGGQETQYF. The CDR3 DNA follows: TGTGCCAGCTCCCAGGGAGGGCAAGAGACCCAGTACTTC.

V is TRBV9 and J is TRBJ2-3; TRBD2 agrees at 7 bases. CDR1 and CDR2 (germline): SGDLS, YYNGEE. There are 16 residues in the CDR3. The trim removed 0 bases at V and 3 bases at J, leaving 7 bases unmatched. The CDR3 DNA sequence: TGTGCCAGCAGCGTAGACGGCGGGGGTTCAACAGATACGCAGTATTTT. Residues: CASSVDGGGSTDTQYF.

The chain recombines TRBV7-2 with TRBJ2-1, with 11 bases that match TRBD2. The V gene end was trimmed by 5 bases and the J gene end by 8 bases; junction bases not matched to a gene: 5. The CDR3 has 14 residues. CDR1 SGHTA and CDR2 FQGNSA come from the germline V gene. The CDR3 spells CASSALAGEDEQFF. CDR3 nucleotide sequence: TGTGCCAGCAGCGCACTAGCGGGGGAGGATGAGCAGTTCTTC.